These 24 T cell receptor beta chains share one sample of origin, sequenced in a study of T cell responses to AZD1222 COVID-19 vaccine. TCRdb keeps only in-frame clones here, not all; method: immunoSEQ multiplex PCR. The table has more than 150,000 clones, about nine tenths seen once. The sequenced sample was peripheral blood, obtained 28 days after the second AZD1222 dose. These receptors came from an adult who received the AZD1222 COVID-19 vaccine.

The J gene is TRBJ2-3, the V gene TRBV18; no definite D call. This CDR3 is built from 13 residues. Trimming stripped 4 bases from V and 4 bases from J, with 9 bases between. Germline CDR1 and CDR2: KGHSH and LQKENI. The chain's CDR3 is CASSLKNSDTQYF. CDR3 DNA sequence: TGTGCCAGCTCACTAAAGAATTCAGATACGCAGTATTTT.

The V gene is TRBV11-2, the J gene TRBJ2-1; D remains ambiguous. Trimming cost V 2 bases and J 2 bases, with 16 bases left between them. Germline lookup yields CDR1 SGHAT and CDR2 FQNNGV. The CDR3 totals 17 residues. The CDR3 DNA reads TGTGCCAGCAGCTTACGGTTGCAGGCCACCCCCTACAATGAGCAGTTCTTC. Its translation is CASSLRLQATPYNEQFF.

The rearrangement uses TRBV12-3 or TRBV12-4 and TRBJ1-1, with a possible D match to TRBD1 (6 bases). Trimming shortened V by 6 bases and J by 2 bases, and 7 bases separated the two germline ends. CDR3 length equals 12 residues. CDR3 amino acids: CASRGANTEAFF. Here the CDR3 DNA reads TGTGCCAGCAGGGGGGCTAACACTGAAGCTTTCTTT.

V usage is TRBV6-5 and J usage is TRBJ2-7; D unclear. This CDR3 contains 13 residues. The V end lost 5 bases, the J end lost 1 base, and 9 bases lay between the germline ends. Germline lookup yields CDR1 MNHEY and CDR2 SVGAGI. DNA of the CDR3: TGTGCCAGCAGTAAACAGCGTTCCTACGAGCAGTACTTC. It specifies CASSKQRSYEQYF.

The rearrangement joins TRBV28 to TRBJ1-1, with 9 bases lining up with TRBD1. Germline V CDR1 and CDR2: MDHEN, SYDVKM. V trimming: 5 bases; J trimming: 5 bases; junction bases outside the gene matches: 6. The CDR3 totals 14 residues. The chain's CDR3 is CASSVQGAKTEAFF. CDR3 sequence (DNA): TGTGCCAGCAGTGTACAGGGGGCGAAGACTGAAGCTTTCTTT.

The chain carries TRBV2 and TRBJ2-7; D may be TRBD1 or TRBD2 (5 bases each). The germline CDR1 and CDR2 sequences are SNHLY and FYNNEI. Trimming took 11 bases from V and 2 from J, leaving 13 bases between them. The CDR3 runs to 12 residues. CDR3 region: CAGGTYAYEQYF. CDR3 coding DNA: TGTGCCGGGGGTACATACGCCTACGAGCAGTACTTC.

The chain carries TRBV12-3 or TRBV12-4 and TRBJ1-5, with TRBD1 matching 7 bases. The CDR3 is 13 amino acids. J was trimmed by 5 bases and V by 6 bases; bases with no gene match: 4. The CDR3 coding sequence is TGTGCCAGCAGGGGAACAGGGGATCAGCCCCAGCATTTT. It specifies CASRGTGDQPQHF.

V and J are TRBV11-2 and TRBJ1-6; no reliable D call. Germline V lookup: CDR1 SGHAT, CDR2 FQNNGV. The CDR3 is made up of 16 amino acids. V was pared by 8 bases and J by 0 bases, with 14 bases between. CDR3 nucleotides: TGTGCCAGCTCCGAGGCCGGTCTCTCCTATAATTCACCCCTCCACTTT. Its translation: CASSEAGLSYNSPLHF.

The chain recombines TRBV27 with TRBJ2-2; D unresolved. This CDR3 has 14 residues. Trimming took 1 base from V and 3 from J, leaving 6 bases between them. Germline V lookup: CDR1 MNHEY, CDR2 SMNVEV (reference sequence). The CDR3 loop reads CASSLYRDTGELFF. The CDR3 bases are TGTGCCAGCAGTTTATACCGGGACACCGGGGAGCTGTTTTTT.

CDR3 in amino acids: CASSLISPLFSEPPSHYEQYF. CDR3 bases: TGTGCCAGCAGTCTCATATCCCCCCTTTTTAGCGAGCCGCCATCCCACTACGAGCAGTACTTC. The chain employs TRBV27 and TRBJ2-7; D perhaps matches TRBD2 (5 bases). The germline V gene encodes CDR1 MNHEY and CDR2 SMNVEV (reference sequence). V was clipped by 5 bases and J by 3 bases, with 35 bases between them. The CDR3 loop spans 21 amino acids.

For the CDR3, the DNA is TGTGCCAGCAGCCCTGAGGGGATGCTGAACACTGAAGCTTTCTTT. It yields the protein CASSPEGMLNTEAFF. The genes are TRBV9 and TRBJ1-1; maybe TRBD1 (5 bases). CDR1 and CDR2 from the germline V gene are SGDLS and YYNGEE. The CDR3 is 15 amino acids. Deletions cut 4 bases from V and 0 bases from J, with 13 bases between.

The rearrangement uses TRBV4-3 and TRBJ2-7; 12 positions agree with TRBD2. CDR1 LGHNA and CDR2 YSLEER come from the germline V gene. This CDR3 is 14 amino acids long. After removal of 3 bases from V and 4 bases from J, the junction contained 1 base not matched to a gene. This CDR3 is CASSQTSGGYEQYF. CDR3 bases: TGCGCCAGCAGCCAGACTAGCGGGGGTTACGAGCAGTACTTC.

This clone was counted between two and nine times. This chain uses TRBV2 with TRBJ2-1, with 8 bases lining up with TRBD2. The V gene's germline CDR1 is SNHLY and CDR2 FYNNEI. The CDR3 runs 15 residues. J gave up 6 bases and V 5 bases, and 9 bases lay outside the gene matches. This CDR3 reads CASSKLAAGLNEQFF. In DNA, the CDR3 is TGTGCCAGCAGTAAACTAGCGGCCGGGCTCAATGAGCAGTTCTTC.

Turning to this clone: This same CDR3 is encoded by further DNA sequences in the sample. The V call is TRBV3-1 (or the pseudogene TRBV3-2), the J call TRBJ2-6, with a weak D call TRBD2 (5 bases). This CDR3 contains 16 residues. Germline CDR1 reads LGHDT; CDR2 reads YNNKEL (reference sequence). Trimming pared 3 bases from V and 1 base from J, leaving 10 bases between. Here the CDR3 reads CASSHLGGSGANVLTF. CDR3 sequence (DNA): TGTGCCAGCAGCCATCTTGGAGGTTCTGGGGCCAACGTCCTGACTTTC.

A single count supports this clone. This chain links TRBV28 with TRBJ2-1; D is perhaps TRBD2 (5 bases). The CDR3 has 14 residues. V was trimmed by 5 bases and J by 0 bases, leaving 8 bases between them. In germline, CDR1 is MDHEN, CDR2 SYDVKM. CDR3 amino acids: CASSNRGSYNEQFF. CDR3 nucleotide sequence: TGTGCCAGCAGTAATCGGGGCTCCTACAATGAGCAGTTCTTC.

This clone was seen only once. J is TRBJ2-7 and V is TRBV28, with 10 bases lining up with TRBD2. The germline CDR1 and CDR2 sequences are MDHEN and SYDVKM. This CDR3 contains 15 residues. V trimming: 4 bases; J trimming: 5 bases; junction bases outside the gene matches: 8. CDR3 nucleotide sequence: TGTGCCAGCAGTTCCGGAGCGGGAGGGCCCAACGAGCAGTACTTC. Translation: CASSSGAGGPNEQYF. Drawing the rest from reference TRBV28 and TRBJ2-7, the complete variable domain is DVKVTQSSRYLVKRTGEKVFLECVQDMDHENMFWYRQDPGLGLRLIYFSYDVKMKEKGDIPEGYSVSREKKERFSLILESASTNQTSMYLCASSSGAGGPNEQYFGPGTRLTVT.

The CDR3 spells CASSPPVNSGYEQYF. CDR3 in DNA: TGTGCCAGCTCACCACCAGTTAATAGCGGCTACGAGCAGTACTTC. The chain combines TRBV18 with TRBJ2-7; possible D gene TRBD2, 6 bases. The CDR3 is 15 amino acids. Germline CDR1 KGHSH, CDR2 LQKENI. The V end was cut by 0 bases, the J end by 3 bases, with 12 bases between.

The rearrangement joins TRBV7-9 to TRBJ1-1, with 8 bases lining up with TRBD1. The germline V gene has CDR1 SEHNR and CDR2 FQNEAQ (reference sequence). The CDR3 sequence is 15 residues long. Trimming at V came to 2 bases and at J to 1 base, leaving 3 bases not matched to a gene. CDR3 DNA sequence: TGTGCCAGCAGCTTATCAGGGACAGGGAACACTGAAGCTTTCTTT. Translating gives CASSLSGTGNTEAFF.

V usage is TRBV10-2 and J usage is TRBJ1-2; 7 positions agree with TRBD1. The junction had 6 bases not matched to a gene; V was cut back by 6 bases and J by 5 bases. Germline V gene lookup returns CDR1 WSHSY and CDR2 SAAADI. The CDR3 extends over 13 amino acids. CDR3 nucleotides: TGCGCCAGCAGAACCGGGACAGAGTATGGCTACACCTTC. It specifies CASRTGTEYGYTF.

The chain combines TRBV18 with TRBJ1-2, with TRBD1 identical over 9 bases. This CDR3 region has 14 residues. The V and J ends lost 6 bases and 6 bases, in that order; junction bases with no gene match: 8. In germline, CDR1 is KGHSH, CDR2 LQKENI. For the CDR3, the DNA is TGTGCCAGCTCGGAGGGACAGGGAGGGGATGGCTACACCTTC. Translation gives CASSEGQGGDGYTF.

The rearrangement links TRBV7-6 to TRBJ1-6; TRBD1 matches at 9 bases. Germline lookup yields CDR1 SGHVS and CDR2 FNYEAQ. After removal of 2 bases from V and 9 bases from J, the junction contained 11 bases not matched to a gene. The CDR3 length is 17 residues. The CDR3 region is CASSLRGGTGKGSPLHF. The CDR3 bases are TGTGCCAGCAGCTTAAGGGGGGGGACAGGGAAAGGTTCACCCCTCCACTTT.

This clone was seen only once. The chain employs TRBV18 and TRBJ1-5, with 7 bases matching TRBD1. V was pared by 5 bases and J by 5 bases, with 6 bases of the junction left unmatched. CDR1 and CDR2 from the germline V gene are KGHSH and LQKENI. CDR3 length: 14 amino acids. The CDR3 region has the DNA TGTGCCAGCTCATCGACAGGGAAAGATCAGCCCCAGCATTTT. Encoded protein: CASSSTGKDQPQHF.

The count of this clone is one. V usage is TRBV27 and J usage is TRBJ2-1, with a tentative D call TRBD2 (6 bases). There are 16 residues in the CDR3. The V end was cut by 7 bases, the J end by 9 bases, with 25 bases between. Germline CDR1 reads MNHEY; CDR2 reads SMNVEV (reference sequence). This CDR3 is CASTPEADYRPGEQFF. CDR3 nucleotides: TGTGCCAGCACTCCCGAGGCGGACTATCGACCTGGTGAGCAGTTCTTC.

In its sample, this clone was seen once. The chain combines TRBV7-2 with TRBJ1-3; TRBD1 aligns across 9 bases. Per germline, CDR1 SGHTA and CDR2 FQGNSA. The trim removed 3 bases at V and 2 bases at J, leaving 5 bases unmatched. This CDR3 is built from 16 residues. This CDR3 is CASSLDRGSAGNTIYF. The DNA for the CDR3 is TGTGCCAGCAGCTTGGACAGGGGATCCGCTGGAAACACCATATATTTT.